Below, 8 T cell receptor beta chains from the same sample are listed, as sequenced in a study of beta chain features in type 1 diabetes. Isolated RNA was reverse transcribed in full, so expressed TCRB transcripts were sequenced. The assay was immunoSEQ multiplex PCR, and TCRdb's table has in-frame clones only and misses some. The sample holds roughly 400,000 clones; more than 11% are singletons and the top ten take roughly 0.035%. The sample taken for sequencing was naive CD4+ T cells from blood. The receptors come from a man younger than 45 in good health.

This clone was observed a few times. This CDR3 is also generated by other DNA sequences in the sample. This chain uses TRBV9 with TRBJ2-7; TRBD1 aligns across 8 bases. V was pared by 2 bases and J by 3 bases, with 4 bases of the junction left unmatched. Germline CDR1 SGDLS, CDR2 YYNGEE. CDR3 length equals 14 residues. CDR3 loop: CASSVATGDYEQYF. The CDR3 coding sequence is TGTGCCAGCAGCGTGGCGACAGGGGACTACGAGCAGTACTTC.

The CDR3 nucleotides read TGTGCCAGCAGTCTTCCCGGGAAGAACACTGAAGCTTTCTTT. Amino acids: CASSLPGKNTEAFF. The rearrangement joins TRBV5-6 to TRBJ1-1; D remains ambiguous. The germline gives CDR1 SGHDT, CDR2 YYEEEE. This CDR3 has 14 residues. Trimming took 5 bases from V and 1 from J, leaving 12 bases between them.

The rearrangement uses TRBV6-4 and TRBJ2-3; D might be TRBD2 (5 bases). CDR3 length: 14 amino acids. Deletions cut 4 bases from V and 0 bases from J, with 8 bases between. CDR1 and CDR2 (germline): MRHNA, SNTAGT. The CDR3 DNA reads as TGTGCCAGCAGTGCGGGGTTTAGCACAGATACGCAGTATTTT. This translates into CASSAGFSTDTQYF.

In nucleotides, the CDR3 is TGTGCCAGCAGCTGGGGACTAGCGGCGAACACCGGGGAGCTGTTTTTT. Translated: CASSWGLAANTGELFF. This chain connects TRBV5-6 to TRBJ2-2, with 11 bases lining up with TRBD2. The ends lost 3 bases at V and 0 bases at J; junction bases unmatched: 1. CDR1 and CDR2 (germline): SGHDT, YYEEEE. The CDR3 runs to 16 residues.

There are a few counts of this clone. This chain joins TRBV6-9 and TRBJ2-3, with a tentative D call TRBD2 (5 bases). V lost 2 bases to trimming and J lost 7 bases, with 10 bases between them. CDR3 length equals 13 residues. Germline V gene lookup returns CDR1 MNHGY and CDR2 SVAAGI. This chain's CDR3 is CASSYPGGHTQYF. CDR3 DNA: TGTGCCAGCAGTTATCCTGGCGGGCATACGCAGTATTTT.

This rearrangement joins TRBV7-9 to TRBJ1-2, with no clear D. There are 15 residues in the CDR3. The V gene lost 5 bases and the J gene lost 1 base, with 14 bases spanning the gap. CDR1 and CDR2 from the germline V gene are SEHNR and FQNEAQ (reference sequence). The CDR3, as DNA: TGTGCCAGCAGCCCCGGGCACAACATTAACTATGGCTACACCTTC. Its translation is CASSPGHNINYGYTF.

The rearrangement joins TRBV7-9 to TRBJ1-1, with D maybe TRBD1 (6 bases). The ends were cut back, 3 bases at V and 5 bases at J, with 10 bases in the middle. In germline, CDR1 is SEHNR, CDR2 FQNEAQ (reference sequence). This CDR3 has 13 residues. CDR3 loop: CASSFGGLTEAFF. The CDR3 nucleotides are TGTGCCAGCAGCTTCGGGGGGCTGACTGAAGCTTTCTTT. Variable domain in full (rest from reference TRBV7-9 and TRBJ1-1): DTGVSQNPRHKITKRGQNVTFRCDPISEHNRLYWYRQTLGQGPEFLTYFQNEAQLEKSRLLSDRFSAERPKGSFSTLEIQRTEQGDSAMYLCASSFGGLTEAFFGQGTRLTVV.

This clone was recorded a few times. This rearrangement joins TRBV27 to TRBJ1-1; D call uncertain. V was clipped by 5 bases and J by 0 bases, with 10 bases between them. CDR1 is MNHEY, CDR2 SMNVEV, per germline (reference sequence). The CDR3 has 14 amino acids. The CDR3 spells CASSPYSMNTEAFF. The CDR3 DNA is TGTGCCAGCAGTCCCTACTCGATGAACACTGAAGCTTTCTTT.